The next 6 T cell receptor beta chains were all read from a single sample in a study of CD8+ T cells in alopecia areata (dated by TCRdb to 2016 to 2019). The library was built by means of the immunoSEQ multiplex PCR assay. RNA was extracted from all samples and reverse transcribed into cDNA, which served as template for TCR sequencing. The immuneACCESS repertoire file appears here via TCRdb, limited to in-frame rearrangements. These files lack a portion of the clones; in checked studies, under half of the deficit traces to unresolved V genes, and the cause of the others is not known. For this sample there are 140,000 or so clones; approximately 65% appear just once. The ten largest clones capture just over 35% of the sample. The material sequenced was CD8+ T cells sorted from blood. Source of these receptors: a human donor in good health.

This clone has a handful of counts. V usage is TRBV12-5 and J usage is TRBJ2-1; D may be TRBD1 or TRBD2 (5 bases each). Between the trimmed V and J ends, which lost 2 bases and 6 bases, there was a span of 14 bases. Looked up from germline, CDR1 is LGHNT and CDR2 is FRNRAP. This CDR3 contains 15 residues. The CDR3 region is CASGLPVQGPNEQFF. CDR3 coding DNA: TGTGCTAGTGGTTTGCCCGTCCAGGGACCCAATGAGCAGTTCTTC.

V is TRBV29-1 and J is TRBJ1-2; D is uncertain. Trimming shortened V by 4 bases and J by 8 bases, and 5 bases separated the two germline ends. There are 9 residues in the CDR3. CDR1 is SQVTM, CDR2 ANQGSEA, per germline. The CDR3 bases are TGCAGCGTTGCTAAGGGCTACACCTTC. Translated, it gives CSVAKGYTF.

Remarks on this clone: The junction does not match germline at one end; this may be a read error. This chain joins TRBV29-1 and TRBJ2-7, with unresolved D. The CDR3 is made up of 10 amino acids. Germline assignment: CDR1 SQVTM and CDR2 ANQGSEA. In DNA form, the CDR3 reads TGCAGCGTTTTATCCTCCGAGCAGTACTTC. Its protein product is CSVLSSEQYF.

This rearrangement joins TRBV11-2 to TRBJ2-7; 11 positions match TRBD2. This CDR3 contains 16 residues. V shed 3 bases, J shed 5 bases, and the junction held 9 bases outside the gene matches. Per the germline V gene, CDR1 is SGHAT and CDR2 is FQNNGV. CDR3 region: CASSFVAGGPLNEQYF. CDR3 nucleotide sequence: TGTGCCAGCAGCTTTGTAGCGGGAGGGCCGTTGAACGAGCAGTACTTC.

The chain joins TRBV29-1 to TRBJ2-5, with 9 bases lining up with TRBD2. CDR1 is SQVTM, CDR2 ANQGSEA, per germline. The CDR3 totals 18 residues. V dropped 4 bases and J dropped 5; count of bases not matched to a gene: 20. The CDR3 sequence is CSVALYFELAGRGETQYF. DNA for the CDR3: TGCAGCGTTGCTTTATATTTTGAGCTAGCGGGGAGAGGGGAGACCCAGTACTTC.

The DNA of the CDR3 is TGCAGCGTTGGGGACAGGGTCCACGAGCAGTACTTC. It codes for CSVGDRVHEQYF. The rearrangement uses TRBV29-1 and TRBJ2-7, with 9 bases identical to TRBD1. CDR1 and CDR2 (germline): SQVTM, ANQGSEA. The CDR3 loop spans 12 amino acids. V shed 4 bases, J shed 5 bases, and the junction held 3 bases outside the gene matches.